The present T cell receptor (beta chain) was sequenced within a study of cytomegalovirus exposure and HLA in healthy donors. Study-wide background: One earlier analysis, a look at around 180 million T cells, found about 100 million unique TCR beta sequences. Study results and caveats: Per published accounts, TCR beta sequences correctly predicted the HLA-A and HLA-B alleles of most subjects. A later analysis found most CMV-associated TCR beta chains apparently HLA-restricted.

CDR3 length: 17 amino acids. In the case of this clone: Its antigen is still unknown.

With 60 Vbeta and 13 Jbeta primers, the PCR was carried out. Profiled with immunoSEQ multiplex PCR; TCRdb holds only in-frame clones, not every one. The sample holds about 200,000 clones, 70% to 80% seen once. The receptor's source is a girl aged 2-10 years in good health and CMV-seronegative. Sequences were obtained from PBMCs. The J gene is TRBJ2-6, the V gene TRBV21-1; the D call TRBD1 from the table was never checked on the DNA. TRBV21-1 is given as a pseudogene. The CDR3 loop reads CASSKGDRSSGANVLTF. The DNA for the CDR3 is TGTGCCAGCAGCAAAGGGGACAGGAGCTCTGGGGCCAACGTCCTGACTTTC.